This T cell receptor (beta chain) is from a study of cytomegalovirus exposure and HLA in healthy donors. Study-wide results and limits: Previous analysis showed most TCR beta V segments were productive about 87% or about 30% of the time.

The ends were cut back, 6 bases at V and 0 bases at J, with 6 bases in the middle. Germline CDR1 is MDHEN and CDR2 is SYDVKM. CDR3 length equals 13 residues. The PCR was carried out with 60 Vbeta primers and 13 Jbeta primers. Clones were read by immunoSEQ multiplex PCR, and TCRdb kept only the in-frame ones, dropping some. Among tens of thousands of clones listed, about two thirds were seen once. This clone was seen a few times. Its antigen is not identified. The TCR was taken from a woman aged 30 to 39 in good health and CMV-seronegative. The genes are TRBV28 and TRBJ1-5, with a possible D match to TRBD1 (6 bases). Material: PBMCs. The CDR3 region is CASRTGSNQPQHF. In DNA form, the CDR3 reads TGTGCCAGCAGGACAGGTAGCAATCAGCCCCAGCATTTT.